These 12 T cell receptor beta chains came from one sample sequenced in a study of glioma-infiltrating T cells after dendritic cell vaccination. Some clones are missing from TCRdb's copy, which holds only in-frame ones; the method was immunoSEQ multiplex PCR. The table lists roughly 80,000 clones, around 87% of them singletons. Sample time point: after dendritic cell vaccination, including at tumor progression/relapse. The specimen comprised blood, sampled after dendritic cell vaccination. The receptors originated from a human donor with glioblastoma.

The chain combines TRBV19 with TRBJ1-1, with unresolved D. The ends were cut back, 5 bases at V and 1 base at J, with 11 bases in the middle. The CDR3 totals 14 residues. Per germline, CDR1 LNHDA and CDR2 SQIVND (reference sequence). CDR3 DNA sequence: TGTGCCAGTAGTGAGAGGGCATCGAACACTGAAGCTTTCTTT. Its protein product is CASSERASNTEAFF.

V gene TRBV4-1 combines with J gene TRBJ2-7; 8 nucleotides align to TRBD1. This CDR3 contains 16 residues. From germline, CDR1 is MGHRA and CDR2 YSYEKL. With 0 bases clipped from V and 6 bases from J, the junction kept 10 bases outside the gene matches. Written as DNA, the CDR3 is TGCGCCAGCAGCCAAGATAAGGCACAGGGGGATACCGAGCAGTACTTC. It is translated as CASSQDKAQGDTEQYF.

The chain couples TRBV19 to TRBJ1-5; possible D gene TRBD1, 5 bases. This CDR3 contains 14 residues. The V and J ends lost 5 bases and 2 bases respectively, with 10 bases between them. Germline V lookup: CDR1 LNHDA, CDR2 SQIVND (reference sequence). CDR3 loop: CASSEGGGNQPQHF. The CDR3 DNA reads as TGTGCCAGTAGTGAGGGAGGGGGCAATCAGCCCCAGCATTTT.

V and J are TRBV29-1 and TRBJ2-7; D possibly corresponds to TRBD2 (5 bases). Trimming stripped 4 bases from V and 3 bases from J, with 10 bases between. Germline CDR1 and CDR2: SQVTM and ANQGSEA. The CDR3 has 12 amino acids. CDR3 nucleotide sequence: TGCAGCGTTGCCTCAGCGGACTACGAGCAGTACTTC. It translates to CSVASADYEQYF.

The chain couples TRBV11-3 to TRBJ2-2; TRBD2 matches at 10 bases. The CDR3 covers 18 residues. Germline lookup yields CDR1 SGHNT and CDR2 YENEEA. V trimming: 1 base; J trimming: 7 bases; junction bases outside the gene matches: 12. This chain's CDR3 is CASSLVPLAGAGFGELFF. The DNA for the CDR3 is TGTGCCAGCAGCTTAGTCCCCCTAGCGGGAGCGGGCTTCGGGGAGCTGTTTTTT.

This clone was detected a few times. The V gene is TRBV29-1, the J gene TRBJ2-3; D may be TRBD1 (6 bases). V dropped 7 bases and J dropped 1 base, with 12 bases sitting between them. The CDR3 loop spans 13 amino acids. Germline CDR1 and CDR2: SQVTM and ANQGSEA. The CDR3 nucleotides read TGCAGCGGGGATGAGGGGGGCACAGATACGCAGTATTTT. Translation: CSGDEGGTDTQYF.

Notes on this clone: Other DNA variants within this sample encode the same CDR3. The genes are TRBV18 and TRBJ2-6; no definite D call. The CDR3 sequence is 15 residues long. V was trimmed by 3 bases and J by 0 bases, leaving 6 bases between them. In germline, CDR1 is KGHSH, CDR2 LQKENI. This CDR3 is CASSPSSSGANVLTF. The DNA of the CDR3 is TGTGCCAGCTCACCGTCGAGCTCTGGGGCCAACGTCCTGACTTTC.

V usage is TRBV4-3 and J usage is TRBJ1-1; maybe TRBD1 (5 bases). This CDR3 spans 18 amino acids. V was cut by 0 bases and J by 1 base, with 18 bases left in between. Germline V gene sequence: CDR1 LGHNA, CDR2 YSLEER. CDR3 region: CASSQDPGTLSENTEAFF. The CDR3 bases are TGCGCCAGCAGCCAAGACCCAGGGACTCTTTCCGAGAACACTGAAGCTTTCTTT.

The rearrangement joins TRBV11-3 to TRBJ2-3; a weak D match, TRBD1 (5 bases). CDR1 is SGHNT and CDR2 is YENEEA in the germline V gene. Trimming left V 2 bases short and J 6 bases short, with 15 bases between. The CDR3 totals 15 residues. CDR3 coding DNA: TGTGCCAGCAGCTTATTTGGCGCAGGGAAGGATACGCAGTATTTT. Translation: CASSLFGAGKDTQYF.

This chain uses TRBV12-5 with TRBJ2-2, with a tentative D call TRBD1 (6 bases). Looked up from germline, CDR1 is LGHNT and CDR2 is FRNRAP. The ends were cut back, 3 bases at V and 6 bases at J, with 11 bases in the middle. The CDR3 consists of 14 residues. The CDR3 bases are TGTGCTAGTGGTTTACAGGGTTTACCCGGGGAGCTGTTTTTT. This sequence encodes CASGLQGLPGELFF.

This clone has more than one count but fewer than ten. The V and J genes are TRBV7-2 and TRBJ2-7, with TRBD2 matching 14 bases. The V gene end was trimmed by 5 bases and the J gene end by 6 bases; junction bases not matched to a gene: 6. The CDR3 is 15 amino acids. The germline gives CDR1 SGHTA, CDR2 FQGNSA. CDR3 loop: CASSRTGLAGGEQYF. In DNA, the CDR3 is TGTGCCAGCAGCAGAACTGGACTAGCGGGAGGCGAGCAGTACTTC.

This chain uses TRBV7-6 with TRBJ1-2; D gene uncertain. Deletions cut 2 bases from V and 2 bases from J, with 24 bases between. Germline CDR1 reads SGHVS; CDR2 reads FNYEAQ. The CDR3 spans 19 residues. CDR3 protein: CASSLYSDGGEFYNYGYTF. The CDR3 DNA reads TGTGCCAGCAGCTTATATTCGGATGGCGGGGAGTTTTACAACTATGGCTACACCTTC.